The source of this TCR beta chain is a study of blood T cell repertoires in COVID-19. Study at large: T cells, B-cell-depleted T cells, or PBMCs provided the cDNA or gDNA that served as material.

The Seattle patients joined while their infection was active and were tracked longitudinally afterward. The CDR3 contains 13 residues. Trimming removed 7 bases at V and 5 bases at J, with 14 bases between. CDR1 KGHSH and CDR2 LQKENI come from the germline V gene. Some clones are missing from TCRdb's copy, which holds only in-frame ones; the method was immunoSEQ multiplex PCR. Seen here are 300,000 to 350,000 clones, approximately 89% observed once, and the top ten hold 3% to 4.5%. Sequenced sample: peripheral blood. The genes are TRBV18 and TRBJ1-2; weak D call: TRBD1 (6 bases). This TCR was sampled from a woman aged 55-75 years with COVID-19, enrolled during active disease. The CDR3 DNA reads TGTGCCAGCTTGACCGCAGGGGAGTATGGCTACACCTTC. It encodes CASLTAGEYGYTF. The full variable domain, in which reference TRBV18 and TRBJ1-2 provide the parts outside the CDR3, is NAGVMQNPRHLVRRRGQEARLRCSPMKGHSHVYWYRQLPEEGLKFMVYLQKENIIDESGMPKERFSAEFPKEGPSILRIQQVVRGDSAAYFCASLTAGEYGYTFGSGTRLTVV.